This T cell receptor beta chain originates from a study of blood T cell repertoires in COVID-19. About the study: Sample material is recorded as cDNA or gDNA derived from T cells, B-cell-depleted T cells, or PBMCs.

Per germline, CDR1 ENHRY and CDR2 SYGVKD. The length of the CDR3 is 16 residues. V shed 3 bases and J 0 bases; nucleotides not matched to a gene: 5. The authors' processing: For nucleated cells, counts were estimated from reference gene primer amplification. The protocol was immunoSEQ multiplex PCR, while the TCRdb copy is restricted to in-frame clones and leaves out a portion. From that table come the V and J calls and clone size; the DNA was used to work out D and trimming. Of approximately 100,000 clones listed, 85% to 95% were seen once; the top ten hold 5.7%. V usage is TRBV10-3 and J usage is TRBJ2-3, with 8 bases that match TRBD2. Source material: peripheral blood. This clonotype was obtained from a man aged 45-65 years with active COVID-19. CDR3 sequence: CAISDGLAESTDTQYF. The DNA of the CDR3 is TGTGCCATCAGTGATGGACTAGCTGAAAGCACAGATACGCAGTATTTT.